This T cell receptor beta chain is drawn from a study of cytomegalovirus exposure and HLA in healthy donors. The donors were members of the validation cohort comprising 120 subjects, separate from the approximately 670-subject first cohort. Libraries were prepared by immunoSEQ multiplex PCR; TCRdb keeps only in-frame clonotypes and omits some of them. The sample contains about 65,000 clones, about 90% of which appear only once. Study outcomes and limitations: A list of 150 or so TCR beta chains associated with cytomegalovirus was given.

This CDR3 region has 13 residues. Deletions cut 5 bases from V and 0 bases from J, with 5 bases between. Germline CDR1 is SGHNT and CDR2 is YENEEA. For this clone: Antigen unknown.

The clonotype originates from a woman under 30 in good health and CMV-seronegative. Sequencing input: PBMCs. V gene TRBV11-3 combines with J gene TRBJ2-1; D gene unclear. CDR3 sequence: CASSRVSYNEQFF. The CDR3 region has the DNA TGTGCCAGCAGCCGAGTCTCCTACAATGAGCAGTTCTTC.